This section outlines one T cell receptor (beta chain) sequence together with its context. The antigen it binds to is not known. Per-base quality was not reported, and no clone a single base away is much larger than it. Whole blood was collected in K2EDTA tubes by collaborating institutions according to the institutions' own protocols. For TCRbeta analysis, collaborators shipped samples in one of three forms: frozen whole blood, isolated PBMCs, or DNA extracted from either of those sample types. The data belong to a study of blood T cell repertoires in COVID-19 (dated by TCRdb to 2020 to 2021). In terms of the full investigation: Collaborator samples came from the United States, Italy and Spain and covered acute and convalescent phases of COVID-19. The prospective study material was composed of cDNA or gDNA derived from T cells, B-cell-depleted T cells, or PBMCs. Deeply sampled blood TCRbeta repertoires from subjects exposed to, actively infected with, or recovered from COVID-19 were included in the dataset. A freely available public database, intended as a resource for researchers studying the immune response to SARS-CoV-2, is where the repertoires were released. Samples came from the ongoing ImmuneRACE study (first 160 participants) plus 1,254 subjects from 6 global collaborators. The sample metadata nearly always contained a de-identified subject ID, COVID-19 status, age in years and sex. Where available, HLA class I and class II types were taken from metadata supplied by the sample provider and were not determined by assay-based typing. Broader findings and caveats from the paper: Clinical and demographic metadata were provided uncurated, with the amount varying by source and participant.

V loses 1 base of germline sequence and J loses 0 bases, and the interval between the two ends is 10 bases. The CDR3 spans 15 residues, from the cysteine through the phenylalanine. Here the CDR3 DNA is all that survives: 45 bases in frame from base 1. CDR1 and CDR2 were assigned from the germline V gene (reference sequence) as GTSNPN and SVGIG. TCRbeta CDR3 regions were amplified from genomic DNA using the immunoSEQ Assay, a bias-controlled multiplex PCR. The authors' pipeline ran thus. Within the assay, amplification of reference gene primers was used to estimate how many nucleated cells each sample contained. To quantify the absolute abundance of each unique TCRbeta CDR3 rearrangement, sequence reads were collapsed and filtered. Productive Simpson clonality was computed per sample as the square root of Simpson's diversity index over productive rearrangements. TCRdb holds this immuneACCESS table with in-frame rearrangements only. Some clones are missing; in checked studies, unresolved V genes explain under half, and the rest has no known cause. V and J calls and clone size are given by that table; D and trimming were obtained from the DNA. For this sample there are around 70,000 clones; around 87% appear just once. Of the sample, roughly a tenth is held by the ten largest clones.

The sequencing sample was made of peripheral blood. This sequence was found in a woman between 18 and 29 years old with acute or convalescent COVID-19. The receptor chain draws on TRBV30 and TRBJ2-4, with a weak D call of TRBD2 (7 bases match). The bases are TGTGCCTGGAGTGAGGGGGGGGCAGCCAAAAACATTCAGTACTTC. This translates into CAWSEGGAAKNIQYF. Beyond the CDR3, the reference TRBV30 and TRBJ2-4 genes provide the residues; the full variable domain reads: SQTIHQWPATLVQPVGSPLSLECTVEGTSNPNLYWYRQAAGRGLQLLFYSVGIGQISSEVPQNLSASRPQDRQFILSSKKLLLSDSGFYLCAWSEGGAAKNIQYFGAGTRLSVL.